Each of the 32 T cell receptor beta chains below was sequenced from the same sample in a study of cytomegalovirus exposure and HLA in healthy donors. The PCR had 60 Vbeta and 13 Jbeta primers. The repertoire was sequenced with immunoSEQ multiplex PCR; TCRdb's copy has only in-frame clones and lacks some. The sample carries about 150,000 clones, roughly three quarters recorded once. The sequenced sample consisted of PBMCs. These receptors all come from a man aged 30 to 45 in good health and CMV-seropositive.

V usage is TRBV5-4 and J usage is TRBJ1-1; 7 nucleotides line up with TRBD1. Germline CDR1 reads SGHNT; CDR2 reads YYREEE (reference sequence). The V and J ends lost 5 bases and 3 bases, in that order; junction bases with no gene match: 7. This CDR3 region has 14 residues. The CDR3 sequence: CASRYRGGDTEAFF. The CDR3 nucleotides read TGTGCCAGCAGATACAGGGGCGGGGACACTGAAGCTTTCTTT.

V gene TRBV18 combines with J gene TRBJ1-1; D not certain. V was cut by 3 bases and J by 4 bases, with 9 bases left in between. The CDR3 covers 13 residues. Germline CDR1 is KGHSH and CDR2 is LQKENI. The CDR3 nucleotides are TGTGCCAGCTCACCGTCTAGAGGCACTGAAGCTTTCTTT. Translated, it gives CASSPSRGTEAFF.

This rearrangement joins TRBV19 to TRBJ1-5; 10 bases fit TRBD1. The CDR3 covers 17 residues. Trimming at V came to 2 bases and at J to 3 bases, leaving 7 bases not matched to a gene. Germline CDR1 is LNHDA and CDR2 is SQIVND (reference sequence). The DNA for the CDR3 is TGTGCCAGTAGTATACCGACAGGGGGCGGATTCAATCAGCCCCAGCATTTT. As protein: CASSIPTGGGFNQPQHF.

V usage is TRBV30 and J usage is TRBJ1-4; 7 bases map to TRBD1. The V and J ends lost 0 bases and 5 bases, in that order; junction bases with no gene match: 15. CDR1 is GTSNPN, CDR2 SVGIG, per germline (reference sequence). The CDR3 is 18 residues long. The CDR3 sequence: CAWSVLGSNRGTNEKLFF. The CDR3 DNA is TGTGCCTGGAGTGTACTAGGGTCTAACAGGGGAACGAATGAAAAACTGTTTTTT.

J is TRBJ1-1 and V is TRBV7-3, with no clear D. The ends were cut back, 4 bases at V and 1 base at J, with 7 bases in the middle. The CDR3 runs to 13 residues. CDR1 SGHTA and CDR2 FQGTGA come from the germline V gene. The chain's CDR3 is CASSSRQNTEAFF. In DNA form, the CDR3 reads TGTGCCAGCAGCTCCCGACAGAACACTGAAGCTTTCTTT. Variable domain in full (rest from reference TRBV7-3 and TRBJ1-1): GAGVSQTPSNKVTEKGKYVELRCDPISGHTALYWYRQSLGQGPEFLIYFQGTGAADDSGLPNDRFFAVRPEGSVSTLKIQRTERGDSAVYLCASSSRQNTEAFFGQGTRLTVV.

The rearrangement links TRBV29-1 to TRBJ2-3; D may be TRBD2 (5 bases). The germline V gene has CDR1 SQVTM and CDR2 ANQGSEA. This CDR3 contains 11 residues. The CDR3 region is CSSGLRDTQYF. In nucleotides, the CDR3 is TGCAGTTCCGGACTCCGAGATACGCAGTATTTT.

The genes are TRBV19 and TRBJ2-5; D is unclear. Trimming pared 3 bases from V and 1 base from J, leaving 6 bases between. The germline CDR1 and CDR2 sequences are LNHDA and SQIVND (reference sequence). The CDR3 runs 13 residues. The CDR3 nucleotides read TGTGCCAGTAGTATGGCTAGCCAAGAGACCCAGTACTTC. Its translation is CASSMASQETQYF.

V and J are TRBV7-9 and TRBJ2-7; 8 bases line up with TRBD2. Per germline, CDR1 SEHNR and CDR2 FQNEAQ (reference sequence). This CDR3 is 15 amino acids long. The J segment lost 4 bases and the V segment lost 5 bases, leaving 10 bases of the junction unmatched. CDR3 amino acids: CASSAPGGPGYEQYF. The DNA for the CDR3 is TGTGCCAGCAGCGCCCCGGGAGGGCCTGGGTACGAGCAGTACTTC.

This chain links TRBV5-1 with TRBJ2-5; unclear D gene. Germline V gene lookup returns CDR1 SGHRS and CDR2 YFSETQ. V was shortened by 4 bases and J by 2 bases, with 12 bases between the two germline ends. CDR3 length equals 14 residues. In DNA form, the CDR3 reads TGCGCCAGCAGCCTACCGAACCCTCAAGAGACCCAGTACTTC. Translation: CASSLPNPQETQYF.

The chain has TRBV7-2 and TRBJ2-7, with 8 bases identical to TRBD1. The germline V gene encodes CDR1 SGHTA and CDR2 FQGNSA. The V and J ends lost 1 base and 0 bases, in that order; junction bases with no gene match: 2. The CDR3 has 15 amino acids. DNA of the CDR3: TGTGCCAGCAGCTTAGGGGGACAGGTCTCCTACGAGCAGTACTTC. This translates into CASSLGGQVSYEQYF.

A few counts support this clone. The gene calls are TRBV6-6 and TRBJ1-1; a possible D gene is TRBD1 (6 bases). Germline lookup yields CDR1 MNHNY and CDR2 SVGAGI (reference sequence). Trimming took off 2 bases at V and 5 bases at J, with 15 bases between the two ends. CDR3 length equals 15 residues. CDR3 sequence: CASSYKGGGVTEAFF. The CDR3 region has the DNA TGTGCCAGCAGTTACAAGGGGGGGGGTGTTACTGAAGCTTTCTTT.

The chain employs TRBV10-1 and TRBJ2-1; 8 bases agree with TRBD1. The germline V gene encodes CDR1 WNHNN and CDR2 SYGVQD (reference sequence). J gave up 5 bases and V 6 bases, and 18 bases lay outside the gene matches. This CDR3 is 18 amino acids long. The CDR3 DNA is TGCGCCAGCAGGAAACGCCCCGAGGACAGGGCCAGGCACAATGAGCAGTTCTTC. Protein: CASRKRPEDRARHNEQFF.

The V call is TRBV7-2, the J call TRBJ1-5; D perhaps matches TRBD1 (6 bases). With 4 bases removed from V and 4 bases from J, the gap between germline ends came to 17 bases. Germline CDR1 is SGHTA and CDR2 is FQGNSA. This CDR3 is 16 amino acids long. This chain's CDR3 is CASSSSGGRGNQPQHF. For the CDR3, the DNA is TGTGCCAGCAGCTCCAGTGGGGGCCGAGGGAATCAGCCCCAGCATTTT. The complete variable domain, with remaining parts taken from reference TRBV7-2 and TRBJ1-5, reads GAGVSQSPSNKVTEKGKDVELRCDPISGHTALYWYRQSLGQGLEFLIYFQGNSAPDKSGLPSDRFSAERTGGSVSTLTIQRTQQEDSAVYLCASSSSGGRGNQPQHFGDGTRLSIL.

This clone was seen a few times. The chain couples TRBV2 to TRBJ1-5, with a possible D match to TRBD1 (6 bases). V lost 6 bases, J lost 1 base, and 10 bases lay in between. The germline V gene has CDR1 SNHLY and CDR2 FYNNEI. The CDR3 contains 14 residues. For the CDR3, the DNA is TGTGCCAGCAGACAGGGTGTGAGCAATCAGCCCCAGCATTTT. It codes for CASRQGVSNQPQHF.

The chain links TRBV6-5 to TRBJ1-1; D is possibly TRBD1 (6 bases). The germline V gene encodes CDR1 MNHEY and CDR2 SVGAGI. V gave up 6 bases and J gave up 3 bases, with 14 bases separating them. CDR3 length: 14 residues. CDR3 loop: CASSPLDSDTEAFF. The CDR3 DNA reads TGTGCCAGCAGCCCACTGGACAGCGACACTGAAGCTTTCTTT.

The chain uses TRBV6-5 and TRBJ1-3, with 7 bases identical to TRBD1. CDR3 size: 14 residues. V was clipped by 6 bases and J by 2 bases; unmatched bases: 4. Germline CDR1 reads MNHEY; CDR2 reads SVGAGI. CDR3 protein: CASRRGTAGNTIYF. In DNA, the CDR3 is TGTGCCAGCAGAAGGGGGACAGCTGGAAACACCATATATTTT.

Here the CDR3 reads CASHRQRGWYQPQHF. Written as DNA, the CDR3 is TGTGCCAGCCACAGGCAGCGGGGGTGGTATCAGCCCCAGCATTTT. This chain uses TRBV21-1 with TRBJ1-5. TRBV21-1 is listed as a pseudogene. This CDR3 comprises 15 residues.

This clone showed up just once. The chain links TRBV28 to TRBJ2-5; D remains unclear. The CDR3 totals 14 residues. Between the trimmed V and J ends, which lost 7 bases and 5 bases, there was a span of 17 bases. Germline CDR1 and CDR2: MDHEN and SYDVKM. DNA of the CDR3: TGTGCCAGCAAATCAGGCAGCATTAGGGAGACCCAGTACTTC. Translation: CASKSGSIRETQYF.

The chain employs TRBV6-4 and TRBJ2-3; 9 bases fit TRBD2. Germline CDR1 is MRHNA and CDR2 is SNTAGT. This CDR3 has 14 residues. V gave up 6 bases and J gave up 7 bases; unmatched junction bases: 8. The DNA for the CDR3 is TGTGCCAGCAGCCCACTAGCGGGCCTAAATACGCAGTATTTT. Translating gives CASSPLAGLNTQYF.

This chain joins TRBV7-9 and TRBJ2-2, with D unclear. CDR1 and CDR2 (germline): SEHNR, FQNEAQ (reference sequence). V was trimmed by 5 bases and J by 6 bases, leaving 19 bases between them. CDR3 length equals 16 residues. CDR3 protein: CASSPILSVAPGELFF. In DNA, the CDR3 is TGTGCCAGCAGCCCCATTTTGAGCGTAGCCCCCGGGGAGCTGTTTTTT. Filled out from reference TRBV7-9 and TRBJ2-2, the complete variable domain reads DTGVSQNPRHKITKRGQNVTFRCDPISEHNRLYWYRQTLGQGPEFLTYFQNEAQLEKSRLLSDRFSAERPKGSFSTLEIQRTEQGDSAMYLCASSPILSVAPGELFFGEGSRLTVL.

This rearrangement joins TRBV28 to TRBJ2-1; D unresolved. Trimming shortened V by 10 bases and J by 6 bases, and 16 bases separated the two germline ends. CDR3 size: 13 residues. Per the germline V gene, CDR1 is MDHEN and CDR2 is SYDVKM. This CDR3 reads CATQVLSPNEQFF. CDR3 nucleotide sequence: TGTGCCACCCAAGTACTGTCCCCCAATGAGCAGTTCTTC.

The chain links TRBV7-3 to TRBJ2-2; D not resolved. The V gene lost 5 bases and the J gene lost 4 bases, with 11 bases spanning the gap. Germline CDR1 reads SGHTA; CDR2 reads FQGTGA. The CDR3 has 14 residues. CDR3 sequence (DNA): TGTGCCAGCAGCCCCCGGGTGAGCACCGGGGAGCTGTTTTTT. Its translation: CASSPRVSTGELFF. Supplemented by reference TRBV7-3 and TRBJ2-2, the full variable domain reads GAGVSQTPSNKVTEKGKYVELRCDPISGHTALYWYRQSLGQGPEFLIYFQGTGAADDSGLPNDRFFAVRPEGSVSTLKIQRTERGDSAVYLCASSPRVSTGELFFGEGSRLTVL.

The V and J genes are TRBV9 and TRBJ2-1; the match to TRBD1 covers 9 bases. The J segment lost 3 bases and the V segment lost 3 bases, leaving 4 bases of the junction unmatched. From germline, CDR1 is SGDLS and CDR2 YYNGEE. The CDR3 is made up of 15 amino acids. The CDR3, as DNA: TGTGCCAGCAGCGCACAGGGGGCGGGCTACAATGAGCAGTTCTTC. It translates to CASSAQGAGYNEQFF.

The rearrangement links TRBV5-8 to TRBJ2-7, with D unclear. Deletions cut 0 bases from V and 3 bases from J, with 7 bases between. The CDR3 is 13 amino acids. Looked up from germline, CDR1 is SGHTS and CDR2 is YDEGEE. CDR3 sequence (DNA): TGTGCCAGCAGCTTGGGCGGCCTCTACGAGCAGTACTTC. Amino acids: CASSLGGLYEQYF.

The chain employs TRBV5-4 and TRBJ2-7; D is unresolved. The CDR3 is 11 residues long. Germline V gene sequence: CDR1 SGHNT, CDR2 YYREEE (reference sequence). V lost 0 bases and J 10 bases, leaving 8 bases between the germline ends. The CDR3 coding sequence is TGTGCCAGCAGCTTGGGGCCGTATCAGTACTTC. Translated, it gives CASSLGPYQYF.

The chain couples TRBV7-9 to TRBJ1-2; D may be TRBD1 (5 bases). The germline V gene has CDR1 SEHNR and CDR2 FQNEAQ (reference sequence). V was trimmed by 8 bases and J by 5 bases, leaving 21 bases between them. CDR3 size: 15 residues. The CDR3 protein is CASEGPTGSPYGYTF. CDR3 DNA sequence: TGTGCCAGCGAAGGGCCCACAGGTAGTCCTTATGGCTACACCTTC. Full variable domain (missing parts from reference TRBV7-9 and TRBJ1-2): DTGVSQNPRHKITKRGQNVTFRCDPISEHNRLYWYRQTLGQGPEFLTYFQNEAQLEKSRLLSDRFSAERPKGSFSTLEIQRTEQGDSAMYLCASEGPTGSPYGYTFGSGTRLTVV.

The rearrangement uses TRBV30 and TRBJ1-4; TRBD1 matches 7 bases. Trimming took 3 bases from V and 6 from J; bases not matched to a gene: 13. The CDR3 runs 16 residues. Germline V gives CDR1 GTSNPN, CDR2 SVGIG (reference sequence). CDR3 sequence reads: CAWSHSQGVSHEKLFF. The CDR3 nucleotides read TGTGCCTGGAGCCACTCGCAGGGGGTCTCTCATGAAAAACTGTTTTTT.

V gene TRBV30 combines with J gene TRBJ2-2; unclear D gene. This CDR3 contains 16 residues. Germline CDR1 reads GTSNPN; CDR2 reads SVGIG (reference sequence). The germline V and J ends were trimmed by 4 bases and 10 bases, with 25 bases remaining between them. CDR3 in amino acids: CAWNRAGDGFGVELFF. The CDR3 coding sequence is TGTGCCTGGAATCGCGCCGGAGATGGATTCGGAGTGGAGCTGTTTTTT.

The J gene is TRBJ2-1, the V gene TRBV6-5, with D unresolved. Germline V gene sequence: CDR1 MNHEY, CDR2 SVGAGI. Trimming left V 6 bases short and J 7 bases short, with 13 bases between. CDR3 length: 13 amino acids. CDR3 residues: CASRRSRPNEQFF. The DNA for the CDR3 is TGTGCCAGCAGGCGCTCTAGGCCGAATGAGCAGTTCTTC.

This chain connects TRBV5-1 to TRBJ2-2, with 7 positions matching TRBD1. This CDR3 is built from 16 residues. Germline trimming cut 5 bases from V and 0 bases from J; bases unmatched to any gene: 7. CDR1 is SGHRS, CDR2 YFSETQ, per germline. Here the CDR3 reads CASRNTGATNTGELFF. The CDR3 nucleotides are TGCGCCAGCAGAAACACAGGGGCTACGAACACCGGGGAGCTGTTTTTT.

This chain uses TRBV6-6 with TRBJ1-5; D remains unclear. Germline CDR1 MNHNY, CDR2 SVGAGI (reference sequence). This CDR3 contains 15 residues. V lost 0 bases and J lost 7, with 13 bases in between. This CDR3 is CASSYSIRSGQPQHF. The CDR3 DNA reads as TGTGCCAGCAGTTACTCGATCCGGTCGGGGCAGCCCCAGCATTTT.

The chain is built from TRBV2 and TRBJ1-6, with TRBD1 matching 8 bases. Germline-derived CDR1 and CDR2 are SNHLY and FYNNEI. V was clipped by 7 bases and J by 4 bases; unmatched bases: 3. CDR3 length: 14 amino acids. DNA for the CDR3: TGTGCCAGCACCGGGGACAGGTATAATTCACCCCTCCACTTT. Its translation: CASTGDRYNSPLHF.